Below are 8 T cell receptor beta chains sequenced from a single sample in a study of cytomegalovirus exposure and HLA in healthy donors. Assay used: immunoSEQ multiplex PCR; TCRdb lists only in-frame clones, some missing. This sample has 150,000 to 200,000 clones, with around 82% found just once. The sequenced material came from PBMCs. These receptors all stem from a man aged 30 to 39 in good health and CMV-seropositive.

The chain joins TRBV9 to TRBJ2-7; the D gene is possibly TRBD1 (8 bases). From germline, CDR1 is SGDLS and CDR2 YYNGEE. The length of the CDR3 is 15 residues. The ends were cut back, 4 bases at V and 7 bases at J, with 21 bases in the middle. The CDR3 spells CASSSQGGTIGEQYF. CDR3 coding DNA: TGTGCCAGCAGCTCACAGGGGGGGACCATAGGGGAGCAGTACTTC.

V gene TRBV7-2 combines with J gene TRBJ2-2; 13 bases line up with TRBD2. This CDR3 is 16 amino acids long. Germline loops: CDR1 SGHTA, CDR2 FQGNSA. J lost 5 bases, V lost 5 bases, and 5 bases had no gene match. This chain's CDR3 is CASSRTSGSRTGELFF. CDR3 DNA sequence: TGTGCCAGCAGCCGGACTAGCGGGAGCCGTACCGGGGAGCTGTTTTTT.

This clone occurred a few times. CDR3 sequence (DNA): TGTGCCAGCAGCTTAGCACAGGGCCCTCTCTCTGGCTACACCTTC. It specifies CASSLAQGPLSGYTF. The chain links TRBV7-9 to TRBJ1-2; tentatively, D is TRBD1 (6 bases). The length of the CDR3 is 15 residues. Germline V gene lookup returns CDR1 SEHNR and CDR2 FQNEAQ (reference sequence). Trimming shortened V by 0 bases and J by 7 bases, and 15 bases separated the two germline ends.

This chain links TRBV7-3 with TRBJ1-6; tentatively, D is TRBD1 (6 bases). The CDR3 consists of 14 residues. The V end lost 4 bases, the J end lost 7 bases, and 11 bases lay between the germline ends. CDR1 is SGHTA and CDR2 is FQGTGA in the germline V gene. The CDR3 DNA is TGTGCCAGCAGCTCTTCGGGGGGCAATTCACCCCTCCACTTT. Its translation is CASSSSGGNSPLHF.

For the CDR3, the DNA is TGTGCCAGTAGTATCTCGACAGGGATGAACACTGAAGCTTTCTTT. Its protein product is CASSISTGMNTEAFF. This rearrangement joins TRBV19 to TRBJ1-1; 7 positions agree with TRBD1. The CDR3 runs 15 residues. The trim removed 3 bases at V and 0 bases at J, leaving 4 bases unmatched. Germline CDR1 LNHDA, CDR2 SQIVND (reference sequence).

The chain is built from TRBV6-4 and TRBJ2-3; D is unclear. Between the trimmed V and J ends, which lost 3 bases and 3 bases, there was a span of 10 bases. Germline CDR1 is MRHNA and CDR2 is SNTAGT. The length of the CDR3 is 14 residues. This CDR3 is CASSESQATDTQYF. CDR3 sequence (DNA): TGTGCCAGCAGTGAGAGCCAGGCAACAGATACGCAGTATTTT.

The V and J genes are TRBV18 and TRBJ2-5; 10 bases are a match to TRBD1. This CDR3 region has 15 residues. J lost 2 bases, V lost 6 bases, and 6 bases had no gene match. Germline V CDR1 and CDR2: KGHSH, LQKENI. The chain's CDR3 is CASSPGTGAQETQYF. In DNA form, the CDR3 reads TGTGCCAGCTCCCCTGGGACAGGGGCACAAGAGACCCAGTACTTC.

The chain couples TRBV6-5 to TRBJ2-7, with 7 nucleotides matching TRBD1. Looked up from germline, CDR1 is MNHEY and CDR2 is SVGAGI. With V trimmed by 6 bases and J by 1 base, 6 bases remained unmatched. The CDR3 loop spans 14 amino acids. This chain's CDR3 is CASSPDRESYEQYF. DNA for the CDR3: TGTGCCAGCAGCCCCGACAGGGAGTCCTACGAGCAGTACTTC.